A single TCR beta chain is shown here with its context. The V end was cut by 4 bases, the J end by 2 bases, with 11 bases between. CDR3 length: 14 residues. Germline CDR1 is SGHRS and CDR2 is YFSETQ. The data originate from a study of T cell changes during pregnancy in multiple sclerosis. Clones were read by immunoSEQ multiplex PCR, and TCRdb kept only the in-frame ones, dropping some. The data show about 72,000 clones, approximately 90% seen once. The chain uses TRBV5-1 and TRBJ2-3; D not certain. The sequence came from a female donor in good health, enrolled as a control in a pregnancy study. The source material was peripheral blood, sampled in the first trimester of pregnancy. The CDR3 DNA reads as TGCGCCAGCAGCCGCGGCTTCTACACAGATACGCAGTATTTT. Translation gives CASSRGFYTDTQYF.